This T cell receptor (beta chain) came from a study of shared clonotypes between healthy human individuals. For this clone: Its antigen is still unknown.

Genomic DNA per cell subset filled all wells of several immunoSEQ plates. The unsorted PBMC replicate PCRs were performed with about 300 ng DNA, around 29,000 T cell genomes. Unsorted PBMC DNA sequencing spanned ten immunoSEQ deep assay plates. Sequencing used immunoSEQ multiplex PCR; TCRdb keeps in-frame clones, though not all of them. The sample comprises 500,000 to 650,000 clones, roughly four fifths of which are singletons, and about 11% rests with the top ten. Per the germline V gene, CDR1 is SEHNR and CDR2 is FQNEAQ (reference sequence). The CDR3 consists of 19 residues. The V segment lost 5 bases and the J segment 5 bases; nucleotides outside the gene matches: 16. Broader study findings: Sequencing depth was expected to influence donor clonotype sharing.

This chain connects TRBV7-9 to TRBJ2-2; 11 bases fit TRBD1. The sequence came from a woman in her 40s in good health. Some clones in this sample may be carry-over from other donors' samples. The sequenced sample consisted of PBMCs. In nucleotides, the CDR3 is TGTGCCAGCAGCGAGCCGGGACAGGGGGAATGGTATAGTACCGGGGAGCTGTTTTTT. Its translation: CASSEPGQGEWYSTGELFF. The full variable domain, with the rest looked up from reference TRBV7-9 and TRBJ2-2, is DTGVSQNPRHKITKRGQNVTFRCDPISEHNRLYWYRQTLGQGPEFLTYFQNEAQLEKSRLLSDRFSAERPKGSFSTLEIQRTEQGDSAMYLCASSEPGQGEWYSTGELFFGEGSRLTVL.